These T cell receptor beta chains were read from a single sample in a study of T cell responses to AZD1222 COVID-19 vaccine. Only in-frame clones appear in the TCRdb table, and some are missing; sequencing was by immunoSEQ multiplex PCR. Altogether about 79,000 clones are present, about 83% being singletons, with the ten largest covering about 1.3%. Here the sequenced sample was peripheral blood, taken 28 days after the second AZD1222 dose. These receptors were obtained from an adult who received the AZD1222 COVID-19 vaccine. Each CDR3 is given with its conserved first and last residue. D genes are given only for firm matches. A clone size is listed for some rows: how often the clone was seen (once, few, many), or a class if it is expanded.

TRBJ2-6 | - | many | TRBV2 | CASRKQGDSGANVLTF | TGTGCCAGCAGGAAGCAGGGTGACTCTGGGGCCAACGTCCTGACTTTC
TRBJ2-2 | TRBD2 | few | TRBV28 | CASSPGTSTGELFF | TGTGCCAGCAGTCCCGGGACTAGCACCGGGGAGCTGTTTTTT
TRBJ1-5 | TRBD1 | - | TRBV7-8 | CASSLARGRGQPQHF | TGTGCCAGCAGCTTGGCCAGGGGGCGAGGACAGCCCCAGCATTTT
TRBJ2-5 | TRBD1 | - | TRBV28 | CASSPLGGVRGLETQYF | TGTGCCAGCAGCCCACTGGGAGGTGTCAGGGGGCTAGAGACCCAGTACTTC
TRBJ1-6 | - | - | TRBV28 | CASSLGGGGSRYNSPLHF | TGTGCCAGCAGTTTAGGAGGGGGAGGATCCAGATATAATTCACCCCTCCACTTT
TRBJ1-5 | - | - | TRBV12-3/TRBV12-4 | CASRRGAEQHF | TGTGCCAGCAGGAGGGGGGCAGAGCAGCATTTT
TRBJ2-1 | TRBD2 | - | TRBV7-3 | CASSLLAGGRDEQFF | TGTGCCAGCAGCTTACTAGCGGGAGGGAGGGATGAGCAGTTCTTC
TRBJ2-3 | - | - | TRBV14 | CASSHPWGGARTDTQYF | TGTGCCAGCAGCCACCCCTGGGGCGGGGCCCGCACAGATACGCAGTATTTT
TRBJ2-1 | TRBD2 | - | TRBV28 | CASTFVAGDHNEQFF | TGTGCCAGCACCTTTGTAGCGGGAGATCACAATGAGCAGTTCTTC
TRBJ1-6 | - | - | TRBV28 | CASSLGRRSGGPLHF | TGTGCCAGCAGTTTAGGAAGGCGGTCCGGAGGACCCCTCCACTTT
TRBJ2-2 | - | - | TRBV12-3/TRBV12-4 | CASSSYRAGELFF | TGTGCCAGCAGTTCATACAGGGCCGGGGAGCTGTTTTTT
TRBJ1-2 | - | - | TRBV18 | CASSPPSAANYGYTF | TGTGCCAGCTCACCACCCAGCGCCGCTAACTATGGCTACACCTTC
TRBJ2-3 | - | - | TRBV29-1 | CSAMDSTDTQYF | TGCAGCGCGATGGACAGCACAGATACGCAGTATTTT
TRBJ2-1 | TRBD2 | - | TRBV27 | CASTYRLAGDNEQFF | TGTGCCAGCACCTATCGACTAGCGGGAGACAATGAGCAGTTCTTC
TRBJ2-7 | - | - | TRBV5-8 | CASSRLKTGSSYEQYF | TGTGCCAGCAGCCGGTTAAAAACAGGGAGCTCCTACGAGCAGTACTTC
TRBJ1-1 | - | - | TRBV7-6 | CASSLIQGNTEAFF | TGTGCCAGCAGCTTAATCCAGGGGAACACTGAAGCTTTCTTT
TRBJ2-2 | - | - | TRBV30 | CASRGTANTGELFF | TGTGCCTCCCGCGGGACCGCGAACACCGGGGAGCTGTTTTTT
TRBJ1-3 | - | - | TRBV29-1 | CSVETLSSGNTIYF | TGCAGCGTGGAAACACTCAGCTCTGGAAACACCATATATTTT
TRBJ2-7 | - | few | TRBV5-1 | CASSPSEVALKQYF | TGCGCCAGCAGCCCCTCAGAGGTAGCTTTGAAGCAGTACTTC
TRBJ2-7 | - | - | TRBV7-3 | CASSLMRASSYEQYF | TGTGCCAGCAGCTTAATGAGGGCGAGCTCCTACGAGCAGTACTTC
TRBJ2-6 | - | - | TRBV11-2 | CASSLIGRRAGANVLTF | TGTGCCAGCAGCTTAATCGGTCGACGGGCTGGGGCCAACGTCCTGACTTTC
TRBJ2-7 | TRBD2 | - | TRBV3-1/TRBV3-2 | CASSPTSGRFYEQYF | TGTGCCAGCAGCCCCACTAGCGGGAGGTTTTACGAGCAGTACTTC